The 13 T cell receptor beta chains presented below share a single source sample, sequenced in a study of shared clonotypes between healthy human individuals. Clones were sequenced by immunoSEQ multiplex PCR, and TCRdb holds only the in-frame ones, with some missing. The sample gives 1.5 million to 2.5 million clones, about 95% of which show up once; less than 1.5% is in the top ten. CD45RO-negative, CCR7-positively selected cells formed the naive CD8 fraction, excluding terminally differentiated effector memory CD45RA+ cells. Sample: naive CD8+ T cells sorted from blood. These receptors were obtained from a young man in good health.

In regard to this clone: The identical CDR3 is also encoded by other nucleotide sequences in the sample. The rearrangement joins TRBV5-6 to TRBJ1-1, with a weak D call TRBD1 (5 bases). There are 15 residues in the CDR3. The germline gives CDR1 SGHDT, CDR2 YYEEEE. Trimming left V 0 bases short and J 0 bases short, with 9 bases between. The CDR3 spells CASSLGGTLNTEAFF. CDR3 coding DNA: TGTGCCAGCAGCTTGGGTGGGACGCTGAACACTGAAGCTTTCTTT.

The chain uses TRBV7-9 and TRBJ1-2; D perhaps matches TRBD1 (5 bases). This CDR3 region has 13 residues. With 3 bases removed from V and 6 bases from J, the gap between germline ends came to 11 bases. Germline V lookup: CDR1 SEHNR, CDR2 FQNEAQ (reference sequence). CDR3 sequence reads: CASSLQGSHGYTF. The CDR3 DNA reads as TGTGCCAGCAGCTTGCAGGGTTCCCATGGCTACACCTTC. Variable domain in full (rest from reference TRBV7-9 and TRBJ1-2): DTGVSQNPRHKITKRGQNVTFRCDPISEHNRLYWYRQTLGQGPEFLTYFQNEAQLEKSRLLSDRFSAERPKGSFSTLEIQRTEQGDSAMYLCASSLQGSHGYTFGSGTRLTVV.

The rearrangement uses TRBV13 and TRBJ2-3; 11 nucleotides line up with TRBD2. The J segment lost 4 bases and the V segment lost 0 bases, leaving 6 bases of the junction unmatched. The germline V gene has CDR1 PRHDT and CDR2 FYEKMQ (reference sequence). The length of the CDR3 is 17 residues. CDR3 nucleotide sequence: TGTGCCAGCAGCTTAGGCTTAGCTAGCGGGAGGTCAGATACGCAGTATTTT. The encoded protein is CASSLGLASGRSDTQYF.

This sequence joins TRBV4-1 and TRBJ2-3, with D maybe TRBD2 (5 bases). Germline CDR1 reads MGHRA; CDR2 reads YSYEKL. V lost 5 bases, J lost 2 bases, and 11 bases lay in between. The CDR3 loop spans 14 amino acids. The CDR3 loop is CASSYSGDTDTQYF. The CDR3 coding sequence is TGCGCCAGCAGCTACAGCGGAGACACAGATACGCAGTATTTT.

The chain carries TRBV6-1 and TRBJ2-7, with D perhaps being TRBD1 or TRBD2 (6 bases each). CDR3 length: 10 residues. Trimming removed 8 bases from V and 6 bases from J, with 8 bases in between. The germline CDR1 and CDR2 sequences are MNHNS and SASEGT. As DNA, the CDR3 is TGTGCCAGCGGAGGGGGCGAGCAGTACTTC. Residues: CASGGGEQYF.

The chain uses TRBV27 and TRBJ1-5; TRBD1 might be the D (6 bases). The CDR3 is made up of 16 amino acids. V was pared by 2 bases and J by 0 bases, with 11 bases between. CDR1 MNHEY and CDR2 SMNVEV come from the germline V gene (reference sequence). The CDR3 sequence is CASSLSGGFSNQPQHF. CDR3 coding DNA: TGTGCCAGCAGTTTAAGCGGGGGCTTTAGCAATCAGCCCCAGCATTTT.

This chain joins TRBV2 and TRBJ1-5; possible D gene TRBD1, 5 bases. This CDR3 spans 13 amino acids. Germline values: CDR1 SNHLY, CDR2 FYNNEI. Between the trimmed V and J ends, which lost 6 bases and 0 bases, there was a span of 6 bases. This chain's CDR3 is CASRDTSNQPQHF. CDR3 nucleotide sequence: TGTGCCAGCAGGGACACTAGCAATCAGCCCCAGCATTTT.

This chain joins TRBV11-2 and TRBJ2-5; D uncertain. Germline CDR1 reads SGHAT; CDR2 reads FQNNGV. CDR3 length: 14 residues. V was shortened by 7 bases and J by 5 bases, with 17 bases between the two germline ends. In DNA form, the CDR3 reads TGTGCCAGCACAAATCCGGGTTCTTCGGAGACCCAGTACTTC. Its translation: CASTNPGSSETQYF.

This chain joins TRBV19 and TRBJ1-3; no reliable D call. The length of the CDR3 is 15 residues. Germline CDR1 reads LNHDA; CDR2 reads SQIVND (reference sequence). The V end was cut by 4 bases, the J end by 0 bases, with 10 bases between. CDR3 in DNA: TGTGCCAGTAGTACCGACCTCCGCTCTGGAAACACCATATATTTT. The encoded protein is CASSTDLRSGNTIYF.

J is TRBJ2-2 and V is TRBV9, with a weak D call TRBD1 (6 bases). CDR3 length: 16 amino acids. Trimming shortened V by 3 bases and J by 2 bases, and 14 bases separated the two germline ends. Germline loops: CDR1 SGDLS, CDR2 YYNGEE. CDR3 loop: CASSEPQGLNTGELFF. The CDR3 bases are TGTGCCAGCAGCGAGCCCCAGGGGCTCAACACCGGGGAGCTGTTTTTT.

About this clone itself: The sample has other DNA sequences that encode this CDR3 too. The V gene is TRBV6-5, the J gene TRBJ1-1; the D gene is possibly TRBD1 (5 bases). V was pared by 0 bases and J by 1 base, with 6 bases between. From germline, CDR1 is MNHEY and CDR2 SVGAGI. The CDR3 is made up of 14 amino acids. CDR3 protein: CASSYSQGNTEAFF. The CDR3, as DNA: TGTGCCAGCAGTTACTCTCAGGGGAACACTGAAGCTTTCTTT.

The chain combines TRBV7-9 with TRBJ2-5, with D unclear. The germline CDR1 and CDR2 sequences are SEHNR and FQNEAQ (reference sequence). With 1 base removed from V and 2 bases from J, the gap between germline ends came to 14 bases. There are 16 residues in the CDR3. Here the CDR3 reads CASSLEVRVAQETQYF. CDR3 in DNA: TGTGCCAGCAGCTTAGAGGTCCGTGTAGCTCAAGAGACCCAGTACTTC.

The gene calls are TRBV5-4 and TRBJ1-1; D gene unclear. V was trimmed by 0 bases and J by 6 bases, leaving 15 bases between them. Germline CDR1 and CDR2: SGHNT and YYREEE (reference sequence). CDR3 length: 15 amino acids. The CDR3 coding sequence is TGTGCCAGCAGCTTGGGCTGGGCGGAGGTGTCTGAAGCTTTCTTT. It is translated as CASSLGWAEVSEAFF.